The clone carrying this T cell receptor (beta chain) was counted between two and nine times. The target antigen is unknown. The data derive from a study of cytomegalovirus exposure and HLA in healthy donors. Study-level background: Earlier findings included some 120 million unique TCR beta sequences obtained from 150 million to 200 million T cells.

Study-level findings and limits: Generally TCR sequences proved uncommon, though certain public TCRs appeared in numerous donors. Presence/absence analyses supposed approximately even sequencing depth among donors. Solely CMV serostatus was available to characterize immune exposure.

CDR1 is ENHRY, CDR2 SYGVKD, per germline. Trimming left V 5 bases short and J 3 bases short, with 14 bases between. This CDR3 region has 14 residues. In the PCR, 60 Vbeta and 13 Jbeta primers were used. Profiled with immunoSEQ multiplex PCR; TCRdb holds only in-frame clones, not every one. The sample lists roughly 80,000 clones; 67% were seen once. Sequencing used PBMCs. The TCR was taken from a woman aged 50 to 60 in good health and CMV-seropositive. The chain employs TRBV10-3 and TRBJ2-7, with D perhaps TRBD2 (6 bases). Here the CDR3 DNA reads TGTGCCATCAGTAGCGACATGGACTACTACGAGCAGTACTTC. It is translated as CAISSDMDYYEQYF.